This is a list of T cell receptor beta chains from one sample in a study of neurological immune-mediated disorders. MiXCR was run by TCRdb on the 5' RACE reads, yielding one entry per CDR3 protein. This table has 87,000 or so distinct CDR3 sequences, around 3.3% appearing once. Sequencing was done on a sample of PBMCs. These receptors originate from a woman aged 18-29 years with multiple sclerosis. CDR3s include the opening cysteine and the closing phenylalanine or tryptophan. The D gene is left open where the match is weak. Clone size is stated in some rows and not others, as once, few, many or a class when expanded.

J gene	CDR3 length	V gene	D gene	clone size	CDR3 protein	CDR3 DNA
TRBJ1-5	14	TRBV12-3/TRBV12-4	NA	many	CASRRTEFNQPQHF	TGTGCCAGCAGGAGGACAGAGTTCAACCAGCCCCAGCATTTT
TRBJ2-3	13	TRBV9	NA	many	CASSVGLTGTQYF	TGTGCCAGCAGCGTAGGATTAACGGGTACGCAGTATTTT
TRBJ2-1	14	TRBV5-1	NA	many	CASSSAPGYNEQFF	TGCGCCAGCAGCTCCGCTCCGGGATACAATGAGCAGTTCTTC
TRBJ1-6	15	TRBV7-9	NA	many	CASSLVSEINSPLHF	TGTGCCAGCAGCTTAGTATCAGAGATTAATTCACCCCTCCACTTT
TRBJ2-5	15	TRBV18	TRBD2	NA	CASSPRPGRAETQYF	TGTGCCAGCTCACCCCGACCCGGGAGGGCAGAGACCCAGTACTTC
TRBJ1-5	13	TRBV29-1	NA	many	CSGGGGGNQPQHF	TGCAGCGGAGGAGGCGGGGGGAATCAGCCCCAGCATTTT
TRBJ2-3	14	TRBV7-2	NA	NA	CASSLEYATDTQYF	TGTGCCAGCAGCTTAGAGTATGCCACAGATACGCAGTATTTT
TRBJ1-1	14	TRBV12-3/TRBV12-4	NA	many	CASSFDNLNTEAFF	TGTGCCAGCAGTTTTGACAACCTGAACACTGAAGCTTTCTTT
TRBJ2-5	15	TRBV9	TRBD2	medium-sized	CASSASGGYQETQYF	TGTGCCAGCAGCGCTAGCGGGGGCTACCAAGAGACCCAGTACTTC
TRBJ1-1	14	TRBV6-2/TRBV6-3	NA	many	CASIREGLNTEAFF	TGTGCCAGCATACGGGAGGGATTGAACACTGAAGCTTTCTTT
TRBJ2-1	12	TRBV10-3	NA	many	CAISEFQGEQFF	TGTGCCATCAGTGAGTTTCAGGGTGAGCAGTTCTTC
TRBJ2-2	16	TRBV6-5	TRBD2	many	CATQQPGGGNTGELFF	TGTGCCACCCAACAGCCGGGGGGAGGGAACACCGGGGAGCTGTTTTTT
TRBJ1-1	15	TRBV12-3/TRBV12-4	TRBD1	many	CASSFSGTGSYEAFF	TGTGCCAGCAGTTTTTCTGGGACAGGCTCGTATGAAGCTTTCTTT
TRBJ2-1	12	TRBV19	NA	few	CASSMPTSPQFF	TGTGCCAGTAGTATGCCTACCTCACCCCAATTCTTC
TRBJ2-3	15	TRBV6-6	TRBD1	NA	CASKYGQDATDTQYF	TGTGCCAGCAAATACGGACAGGATGCCACAGATACGCAGTATTTT
TRBJ2-1	15	TRBV10-2	TRBD2	NA	CASSDGGNSYNEQFF	TGCGCCAGCAGCGACGGGGGGAACTCCTACAATGAGCAGTTCTTC
TRBJ2-1	15	TRBV20-1	TRBD1	NA	CSARGGQGLSNEQFF	TGCAGTGCTAGAGGCGGACAGGGGCTTTCCAATGAGCAGTTCTTC
TRBJ2-7	16	TRBV24-1	NA	many	CATSDCRRQGGCEQYF	TGTGCCACCAGTGATTGTCGTCGGCAGGGAGGTTGCGAGCAGTACTTC
TRBJ2-1	18	TRBV6-6	NA	many	CASSSRIQGRGTYNEQFF	TGTGCCAGCAGTTCACGCATACAGGGTAGGGGGACCTACAATGAGCAGTTCTTC
TRBJ1-6	16	TRBV4-3	NA	few	CASSQDERAYNSPLHF	TGCGCCAGCAGCCAAGACGAGAGGGCCTATAATTCACCCCTCCACTTT
TRBJ2-5	13	TRBV20-1	NA	many	CSAREPLAETQYF	TGCAGTGCTAGAGAGCCGCTAGCTGAGACCCAGTACTTC
TRBJ2-3	15	TRBV12-3/TRBV12-4	TRBD2	many	CASSAGTSTTDTQYF	TGTGCCAGCAGCGCCGGGACTAGCACAACAGATACGCAGTATTTT
TRBJ2-3	17	TRBV4-2	TRBD2	many	CASSQEGGGGQGNTQYF	TGTGCCAGCAGCCAAGAGGGTGGCGGGGGGCAGGGGAATACGCAGTATTTT
TRBJ2-7	13	TRBV20-1	NA	many	CSARASGGSEQYF	TGCAGTGCTAGAGCCTCTGGAGGGTCCGAGCAGTACTTC